The 8 T cell receptor beta chains below come from one sample, sequenced in a study of T-cell reconstitution after alpha-beta-depleted transplantation in children. During its preparation, the TCRbeta library received unique molecular identifiers. MiXCR, run by TCRdb on the PCR reads, gives a single entry per CDR3 protein. Of 120,000 or so distinct CDR3 sequences listed, about a tenth are singletons. Source: PBMCs from the stem cell graft donor, taken from the stem cell graft. The source is a human donor who donated a stem cell graft to a child with acute lymphoblastic leukemia.

This clonotype was seen at least ten times. This chain connects TRBV7-2 to TRBJ2-7; 7 positions agree with TRBD1. The germline V gene encodes CDR1 SGHTA and CDR2 FQGNSA. Germline trimming cut 2 bases from V and 0 bases from J; bases unmatched to any gene: 4. The CDR3 sequence is 15 residues long. CDR3: CASSLRGLVSYEQYF. CDR3 coding DNA: TGTGCCAGCAGCTTAAGGGGGCTAGTCTCCTACGAGCAGTACTTC. Together with reference TRBV7-2 and TRBJ2-7, the CDR3 gives the full variable domain: GAGVSQSPSNKVTEKGKDVELRCDPISGHTALYWYRQSLGQGLEFLIYFQGNSAPDKSGLPSDRFSAERTGGSVSTLTIQRTQQEDSAVYLCASSLRGLVSYEQYFGPGTRLTVT.

This chain joins TRBV5-5 and TRBJ2-7; D uncertain. CDR1 SGHKS and CDR2 YYEKEE come from the germline V gene (reference sequence). Trimming shortened V by 4 bases and J by 3 bases, and 17 bases separated the two germline ends. This CDR3 is built from 15 residues. The CDR3 DNA follows: TGTGCCAGCAGCGGCGAACGGCGCCTTTTCTACGAGCAGTACTTC. The encoded protein is CASSGERRLFYEQYF.

This clonotype was observed at least ten times. The V gene is TRBV10-3, the J gene TRBJ2-7; the D call may be TRBD1 or TRBD2 (7 bases each). The CDR3 has 14 amino acids. Trimming stripped 3 bases from V and 6 bases from J, with 15 bases between. Germline loops: CDR1 ENHRY, CDR2 SYGVKD. The CDR3 is CAISDGRGGGEQYF. Here the CDR3 DNA reads TGTGCCATCAGTGACGGCAGGGGGGGGGGCGAGCAGTACTTC.

V is TRBV5-1 and J is TRBJ2-7; TRBD1 is a possible D gene (5 bases). The CDR3 consists of 13 residues. Germline CDR1 and CDR2: SGHRS and YFSETQ. Trimming shortened V by 3 bases and J by 3 bases, and 10 bases separated the two germline ends. The CDR3 is CASSSTGHYEQYF. The DNA for the CDR3 is TGCGCCAGCAGCTCCACAGGCCACTACGAGCAGTACTTC.

This clonotype was observed at least ten times. The chain carries TRBV29-1 and TRBJ1-5; 8 bases are shared with TRBD1. This CDR3 is 14 amino acids long. Germline-derived CDR1 and CDR2 are SQVTM and ANQGSEA. V lost 6 bases and J lost 2; bases outside the gene matches: 6. The CDR3 DNA is TGCAGCGTCGCAGGGGGCGCGGGCAATCAGCCCCAGCATTTT. Amino acid sequence: CSVAGGAGNQPQHF.

In its sample, this clonotype was seen many times. The genes are TRBV14 and TRBJ2-1; D gene ambiguous. V gave up 2 bases and J gave up 10 bases, with 12 bases separating them. The CDR3 extends over 13 amino acids. From germline, CDR1 is SGHDN and CDR2 FVKESK. CDR3 sequence (DNA): TGTGCCAGCAGCCAATTCGTCTTAGGGGAGCAGTTCTTC. Translating gives CASSQFVLGEQFF.

Ten or more counts support this clonotype. V usage is TRBV5-1 and J usage is TRBJ2-2; 9 bases are a match to TRBD2. The CDR3 contains 17 residues. The germline CDR1 and CDR2 sequences are SGHRS and YFSETQ. Losses at the gene ends were 3 bases for V and 6 bases for J; bases not matched to a gene: 12. The CDR3, as DNA: TGCGCCAGCAGCTGGGACGAGAATAGCGGGAGTCCCGGGGAGCTGTTTTTT. It yields the protein CASSWDENSGSPGELFF.

This clonotype has a single count. This may be a read error, as it is one base from a much larger clone. The V gene is TRBV3-1, the J gene TRBJ2-7; no firm D call. From germline, CDR1 is LGHDT and CDR2 YNNKEL (reference sequence). This CDR3 contains 12 residues. CDR3 sequence reads: CVSSQDLALQYF. The CDR3 bases are TGTGTCAGCAGCCAAGATCTGGCGTTGCAGTACTTC.